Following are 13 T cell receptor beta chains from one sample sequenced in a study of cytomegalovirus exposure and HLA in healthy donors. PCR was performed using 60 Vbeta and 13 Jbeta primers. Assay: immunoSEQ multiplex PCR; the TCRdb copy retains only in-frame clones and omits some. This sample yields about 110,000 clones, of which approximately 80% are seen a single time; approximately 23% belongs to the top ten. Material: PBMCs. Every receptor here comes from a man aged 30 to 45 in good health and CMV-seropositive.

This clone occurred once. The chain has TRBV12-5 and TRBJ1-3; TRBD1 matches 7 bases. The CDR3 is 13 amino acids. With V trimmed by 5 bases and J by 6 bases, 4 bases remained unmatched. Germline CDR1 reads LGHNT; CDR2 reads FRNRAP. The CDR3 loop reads CASGPGTANTIYF. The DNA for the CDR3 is TGTGCTAGTGGTCCCGGGACAGCAAACACCATATATTTT.

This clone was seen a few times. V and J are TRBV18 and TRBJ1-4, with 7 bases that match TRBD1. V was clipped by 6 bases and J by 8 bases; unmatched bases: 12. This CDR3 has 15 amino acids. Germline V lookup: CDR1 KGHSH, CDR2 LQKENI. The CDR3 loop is CASSERTGGGEKLFF. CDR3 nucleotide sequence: TGTGCCAGCTCCGAACGGACAGGAGGAGGGGAAAAACTGTTTTTT.

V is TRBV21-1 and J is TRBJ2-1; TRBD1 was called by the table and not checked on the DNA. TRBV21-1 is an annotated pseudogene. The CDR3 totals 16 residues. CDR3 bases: TGTGCCAGGGGACAAGAGGGGGACAAAGACTACAATGAGCAGTTCTTC. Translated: CARGQEGDKDYNEQFF.

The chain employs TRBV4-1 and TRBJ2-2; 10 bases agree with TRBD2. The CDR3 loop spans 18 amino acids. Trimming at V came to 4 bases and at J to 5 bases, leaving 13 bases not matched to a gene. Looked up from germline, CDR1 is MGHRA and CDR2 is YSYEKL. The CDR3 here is CASSRRQAGGPRTGELFF. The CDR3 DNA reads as TGCGCCAGCAGCCGACGCCAAGCGGGGGGGCCCCGGACCGGGGAGCTGTTTTTT.

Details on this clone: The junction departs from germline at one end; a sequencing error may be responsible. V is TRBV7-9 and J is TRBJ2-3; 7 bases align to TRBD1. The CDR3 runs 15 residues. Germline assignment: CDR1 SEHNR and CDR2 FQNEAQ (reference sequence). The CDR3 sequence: CSSSSWGQSTDTQYF. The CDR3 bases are TGTTCCAGCAGCTCCTGGGGACAGAGCACAGATACGCAGTATTTT.

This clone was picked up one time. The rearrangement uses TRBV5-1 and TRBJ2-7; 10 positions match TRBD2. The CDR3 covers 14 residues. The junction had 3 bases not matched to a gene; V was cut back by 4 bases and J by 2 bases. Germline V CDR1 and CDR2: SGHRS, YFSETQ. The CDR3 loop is CASSTGTSAYEQYF. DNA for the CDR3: TGCGCCAGCAGCACCGGGACTAGCGCCTACGAGCAGTACTTC.

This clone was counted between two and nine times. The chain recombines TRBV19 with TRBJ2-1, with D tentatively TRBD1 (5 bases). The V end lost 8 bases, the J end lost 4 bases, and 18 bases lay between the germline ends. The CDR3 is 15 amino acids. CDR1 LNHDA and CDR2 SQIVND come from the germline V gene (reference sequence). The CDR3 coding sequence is TGTGCCAGTTCCCACGTACCAGGGTCGTACAATGAGCAGTTCTTC. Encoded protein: CASSHVPGSYNEQFF.

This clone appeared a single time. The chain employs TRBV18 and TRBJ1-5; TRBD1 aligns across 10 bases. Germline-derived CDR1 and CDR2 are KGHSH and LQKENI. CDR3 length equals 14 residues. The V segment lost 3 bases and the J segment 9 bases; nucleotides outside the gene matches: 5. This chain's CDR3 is CASSPQGQGWPQHF. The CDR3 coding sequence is TGTGCCAGCTCACCTCAGGGACAGGGGTGGCCCCAGCATTTT.

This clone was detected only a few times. This chain's CDR3 is CASSLVSGQPYGYTF. CDR3 bases: TGTGCCAGCAGCTTAGTCAGCGGGCAGCCTTATGGCTACACCTTC. The chain combines TRBV7-2 with TRBJ1-2; D not certain. Germline CDR1 reads SGHTA; CDR2 reads FQGNSA. The CDR3 has 15 amino acids. V shed 1 base and J shed 5 bases, with 14 bases lying between them.

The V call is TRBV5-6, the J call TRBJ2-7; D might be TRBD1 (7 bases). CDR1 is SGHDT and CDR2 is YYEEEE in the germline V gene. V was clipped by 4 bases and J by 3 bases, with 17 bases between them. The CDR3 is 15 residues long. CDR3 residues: CASSEKDRRDYEQYF. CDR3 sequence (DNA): TGTGCCAGCAGCGAAAAGGACAGGAGGGACTACGAGCAGTACTTC.

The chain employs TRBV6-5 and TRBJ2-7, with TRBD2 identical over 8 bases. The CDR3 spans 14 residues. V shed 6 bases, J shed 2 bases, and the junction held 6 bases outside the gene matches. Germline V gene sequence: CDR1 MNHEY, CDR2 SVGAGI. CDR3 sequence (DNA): TGTGCCAGCAGCAGGGGCGGGGGGCCCTACGAGCAGTACGTC. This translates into CASSRGGGPYEQYV.

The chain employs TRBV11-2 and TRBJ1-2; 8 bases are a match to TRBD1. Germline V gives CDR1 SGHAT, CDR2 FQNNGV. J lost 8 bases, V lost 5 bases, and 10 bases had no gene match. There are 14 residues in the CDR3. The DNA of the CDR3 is TGTGCCAGCAGCCAAGACTGGACAGGGTTAGGCTACACCTTC. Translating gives CASSQDWTGLGYTF.

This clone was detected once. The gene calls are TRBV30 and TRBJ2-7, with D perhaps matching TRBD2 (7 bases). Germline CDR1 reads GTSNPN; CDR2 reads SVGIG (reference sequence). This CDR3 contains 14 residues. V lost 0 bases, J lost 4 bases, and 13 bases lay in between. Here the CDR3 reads CAWSVGGARYEQYV. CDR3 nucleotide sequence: TGTGCCTGGAGTGTAGGGGGGGCCCGATACGAGCAGTACGTC.